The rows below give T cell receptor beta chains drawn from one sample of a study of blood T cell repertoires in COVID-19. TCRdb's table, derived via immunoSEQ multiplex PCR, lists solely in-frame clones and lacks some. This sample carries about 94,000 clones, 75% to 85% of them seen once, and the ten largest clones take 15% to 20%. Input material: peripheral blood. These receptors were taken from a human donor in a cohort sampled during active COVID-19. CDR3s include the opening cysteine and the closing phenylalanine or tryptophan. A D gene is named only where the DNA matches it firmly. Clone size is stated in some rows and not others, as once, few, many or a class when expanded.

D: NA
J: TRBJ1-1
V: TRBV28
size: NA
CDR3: CASSPPQIRGEAFF
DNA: TGTGCCAGCAGCCCTCCCCAAATAAGGGGCGAAGCTTTCTTT

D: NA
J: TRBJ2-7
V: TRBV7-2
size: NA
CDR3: CASSPQGSGRAKNEQYF
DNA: TGTGCCAGCAGCCCCCAGGGTTCCGGCAGGGCAAAGAACGAGCAGTACTTC

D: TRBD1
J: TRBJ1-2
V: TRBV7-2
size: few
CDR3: CASSLGDRGYGYTF
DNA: TGTGCCAGCAGCTTGGGGGACAGGGGATACGGCTACACCTTC

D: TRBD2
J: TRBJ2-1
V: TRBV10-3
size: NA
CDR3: CAISERASGDNEQFF
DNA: TGTGCCATCAGTGAGAGGGCTAGCGGGGACAATGAGCAGTTCTTC

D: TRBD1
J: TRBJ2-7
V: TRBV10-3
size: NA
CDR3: CATGTGDEQYF
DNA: TGTGCCACCGGGACAGGGGACGAGCAGTACTTC

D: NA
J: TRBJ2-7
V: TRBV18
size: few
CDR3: CASSPGTGSYEQYF
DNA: TGTGCCAGCTCACCGGGTACGGGTTCCTACGAGCAGTACTTC

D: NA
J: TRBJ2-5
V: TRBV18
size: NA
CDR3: CASSPGQKETQYF
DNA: TGTGCCAGCTCACCAGGGCAAAAAGAGACCCAGTACTTC

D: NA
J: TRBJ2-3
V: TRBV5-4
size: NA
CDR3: CASSLAVGAGTDTQYF
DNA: TGTGCCAGCAGCTTGGCCGTAGGAGCTGGCACAGATACGCAGTATTTT

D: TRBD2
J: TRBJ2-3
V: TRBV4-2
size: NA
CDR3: CASSQREGTDTQYF
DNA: TGTGCCAGCAGCCAGCGGGAGGGGACAGATACGCAGTATTTT

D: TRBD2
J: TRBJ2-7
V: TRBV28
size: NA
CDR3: CASSLGASGLYEQYF
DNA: TGTGCCAGCAGTTTAGGCGCTAGCGGGCTCTACGAGCAGTACTTC

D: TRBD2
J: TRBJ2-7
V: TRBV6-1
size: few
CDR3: CASSEWLAGTYEQYF
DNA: TGTGCCAGCAGTGAGTGGCTAGCGGGGACCTACGAGCAGTACTTC

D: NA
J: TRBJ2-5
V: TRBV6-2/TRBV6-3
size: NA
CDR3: CASSAQGSGQETQYF
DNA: TGTGCCAGCAGTGCCCAAGGGAGCGGCCAAGAGACCCAGTACTTC

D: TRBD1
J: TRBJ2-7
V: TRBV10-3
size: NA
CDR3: CAIRPGTESYEQYF
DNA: TGTGCCATCAGGCCCGGGACAGAATCCTACGAGCAGTACTTC

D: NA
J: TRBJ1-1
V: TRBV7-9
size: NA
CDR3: CASSLGRGGTKGNTEAFF
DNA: TGTGCCAGCAGCTTAGGGAGGGGGGGAACGAAAGGGAACACTGAAGCTTTCTTT

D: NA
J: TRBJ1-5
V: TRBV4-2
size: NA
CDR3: CASSQEGRDNQPQHF
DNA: TGTGCCAGCAGCCAAGAAGGACGGGACAATCAGCCCCAGCATTTT

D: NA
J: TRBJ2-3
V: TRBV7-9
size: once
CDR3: CASSLSGGAQYF
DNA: TGTGCCAGCAGCTTATCTGGGGGCGCGCAGTATTTT

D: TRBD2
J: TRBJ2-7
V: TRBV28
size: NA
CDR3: CASTSTSGFSYEQYF
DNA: TGTGCCAGCACCTCGACTAGCGGGTTCTCCTACGAGCAGTACTTC

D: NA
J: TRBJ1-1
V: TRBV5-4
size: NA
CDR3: CASSLRDLNTEAFF
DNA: TGTGCCAGCAGCTTACGGGACTTGAACACTGAAGCTTTCTTT

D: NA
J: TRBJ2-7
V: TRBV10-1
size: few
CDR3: CASSDSPAYEQYF
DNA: TGCGCCAGCAGTGACTCCCCTGCCTACGAGCAGTACTTC

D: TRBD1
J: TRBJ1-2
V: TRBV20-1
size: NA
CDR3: CSALLQGEGTF
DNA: TGCAGTGCTCTTCTACAGGGGGAAGGGACCTTC

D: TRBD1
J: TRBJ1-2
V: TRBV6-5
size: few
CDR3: CASSYYQGARGYGYTF
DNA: TGTGCCAGCAGTTACTATCAGGGGGCGCGTGGCTATGGCTACACCTTC

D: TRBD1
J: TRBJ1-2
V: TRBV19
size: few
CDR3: CASSTDRGHGYTF
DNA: TGTGCCAGTAGTACGGACAGGGGGCACGGCTACACCTTC

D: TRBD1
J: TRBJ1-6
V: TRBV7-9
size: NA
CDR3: CASSLTGENSPLHF
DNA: TGTGCCAGCAGCTTAACAGGGGAGAATTCACCCCTCCACTTT

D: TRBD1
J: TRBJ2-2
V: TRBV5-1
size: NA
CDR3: CASSQGTDTGELFF
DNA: TGCGCCAGCAGCCAGGGGACAGACACCGGGGAGCTGTTTTTT

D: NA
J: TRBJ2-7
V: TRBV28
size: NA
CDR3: CASSSRQDYEQYF
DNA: TGTGCCAGCAGTTCCAGACAGGACTACGAGCAGTACTTC

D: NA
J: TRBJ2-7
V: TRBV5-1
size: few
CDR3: CASTTGHGITSYEQYF
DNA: TGCGCCAGCACCACGGGACACGGGATAACCTCCTACGAGCAGTACTTC

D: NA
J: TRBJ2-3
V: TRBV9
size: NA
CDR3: CASSVVLDTQYF
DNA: TGTGCCAGCAGCGTCGTCTTGGATACGCAGTATTTT